The clone carrying this T cell receptor (beta chain) was detected only a few times. The data are from a study of T cells after yellow fever vaccination. TCRdb itself ran the 5' RACE reads through MiXCR, one entry per CDR3 protein. The sample includes just over 300,000 distinct CDR3 sequences, around 3.6% seen only once; the top ten take about a quarter. Between the trimmed V and J ends, which lost 4 bases and 5 bases, there was a span of 5 bases. The CDR3 is 11 amino acids. J is TRBJ1-1 and V is TRBV12-3 or TRBV12-4; D call uncertain. This material consisted of PBMCs, taken on the day of the yellow fever booster vaccination. This receptor was identified in a man aged 18 to 29 who received the YFV17D yellow fever vaccine. The CDR3 loop reads CASSWKTEAFF. The CDR3, as DNA: TGTGCCAGCAGTTGGAAGACTGAAGCTTTCTTT.